The rows below give T cell receptor beta chains drawn from one sample of a study of blood T cell repertoires in COVID-19. Generated by immunoSEQ multiplex PCR, the TCRdb table keeps only in-frame clones and is missing some. Of around 130,000 clones listed, roughly four fifths are singletons. The sample taken for sequencing was PBMCs or T cells enriched from blood (not recorded which). Every receptor here comes from a woman younger than 30 who had been exposed to COVID-19. CDR3s include the opening cysteine and the closing phenylalanine or tryptophan. The D gene is left open where the match is weak. The size entry is marked missing in some rows and otherwise reads once, few, many or a size class.

15	TRBV5-1	NA	TRBJ1-6	NA	TGCGCCAGCAGTGCGGACATCGGGCGAAACTCACCCCTCCACTTT	CASSADIGRNSPLHF
15	TRBV27	once	TRBJ2-1	NA	TGTGCCAGCAGTTTAAGTACGGCGAGGGACAATGAGCAGTTCTTC	CASSLSTARDNEQFF
16	TRBV10-3	NA	TRBJ2-3	TRBD1	TGTGCCATCAGTGAGTTGCAGGGGGCAGGGACAGATACGCAGTATTTT	CAISELQGAGTDTQYF
14	TRBV19	NA	TRBJ2-7	TRBD2	TGTGCCAGTAGTGACCAGCGGGATTCCTACGAGCAGTACTTC	CASSDQRDSYEQYF
13	TRBV29-1	NA	TRBJ2-7	NA	TGCAGCGTTTGCCCCGAGCAGGGCTACGAGCAGTACTTC	CSVCPEQGYEQYF
14	TRBV24-1	NA	TRBJ1-6	NA	TGTGCCACCAGTGGGACTCTTCCTAATTCACCCCTCCACTTT	CATSGTLPNSPLHF
14	TRBV27	NA	TRBJ1-1	NA	TGTGCCAGCAGTTTTCAGGGGTCGAACACTGAAGCTTTCTTT	CASSFQGSNTEAFF
14	TRBV19	few	TRBJ2-3	TRBD2	TGTGCCAGTAGTAAAGCGGGAAGCACAGATACGCAGTATTTT	CASSKAGSTDTQYF
14	TRBV2	once	TRBJ1-5	TRBD1	TGTGCCAGCACCCTACAGGGGGCAAAAGAGCCCCAGCATTTT	CASTLQGAKEPQHF
14	TRBV28	once	TRBJ1-1	NA	TGTGCCAGCAGTTTAATTATGACAAACGATGAAGCTTTCTTT	CASSLIMTNDEAFF
18	TRBV19	few	TRBJ1-5	TRBD1	TGTGCCAGTAGTATTAGGGGGCTTTCCCTGGATAGCAATCAGCCCCAGCATTTT	CASSIRGLSLDSNQPQHF
15	TRBV9	NA	TRBJ2-1	NA	TGTGCCAGCAGCCCCTCAGGTAACTCCTACAATGAGCAGTTCTTC	CASSPSGNSYNEQFF
16	TRBV25-1	NA	TRBJ1-4	TRBD1	TGTGCCAGCAGTCACTTCCGGACAGGGAAGATAGAAAAACTGTTTTTT	CASSHFRTGKIEKLFF
13	TRBV2	NA	TRBJ1-2	NA	TGTGCCAGCAGTGAAGGGACATACTATGGCTACACCTTC	CASSEGTYYGYTF
14	TRBV15	NA	TRBJ1-1	NA	TGTGCCACCAGCAGCCGCCGGTGGAACACTGAAGCTTTCTTT	CATSSRRWNTEAFF
16	TRBV5-3	NA	TRBJ2-3	TRBD2	TGTGCCAGAAGCTTGAGTAGCGGGAGGACCGTAGATACGCAGTATTTT	CARSLSSGRTVDTQYF
18	TRBV6-1	few	TRBJ2-7	TRBD2	TGTGCCAGCAGTGTGGGTAGCCAAATGGGCGGGAGGGCCGACGAGCAGTACTTC	CASSVGSQMGGRADEQYF
15	TRBV29-1	NA	TRBJ2-7	TRBD2	TGCAGCGTTCTCCCGGGAGGGCCGGTTTTGGGGGAGCAGTACTTC	CSVLPGGPVLGEQYF
14	TRBV16	NA	TRBJ2-7	NA	TGTGCCAGCAGCCCAGACTCTACCTCCTACGAGCAGTACTTC	CASSPDSTSYEQYF
13	TRBV7-3	NA	TRBJ2-5	NA	TGTGCCAGCAGCTTAAGCGGCGGGGAGACCCAGTACTTC	CASSLSGGETQYF
16	TRBV15	NA	TRBJ1-5	TRBD1	TGTGCCACCAGCAGAGAGCGGACAGGGTTCGGTCAGCCCCAGCATTTT	CATSRERTGFGQPQHF
18	TRBV4-3	NA	TRBJ2-1	TRBD2	TGCGCCAGCAGCCCGGGATCAGCGGGAGGCCAATCCTACAATGAGCAGTTCTTC	CASSPGSAGGQSYNEQFF
14	TRBV28	NA	TRBJ1-5	NA	TGTGCCAGCAAGACCCCGGGGGGAAATCAGCCCCAGCATTTT	CASKTPGGNQPQHF
12	TRBV29-1	NA	TRBJ1-1	TRBD1	TGCAGTATACAGGGGACGAACACTGAAGCTTTCTTT	CSIQGTNTEAFF
15	TRBV6-1	NA	TRBJ1-4	NA	TGTGCCAGCAGTGATCTGACGGGAACGGGCGAAAAACTGTTTTTT	CASSDLTGTGEKLFF
14	TRBV5-1	NA	TRBJ1-2	NA	TGCGCCAGCAGCGCACCCACAGGGAACTATGGCTACACCTTC	CASSAPTGNYGYTF
16	TRBV2	few	TRBJ2-5	NA	TGTGCCAGCATACCCGGGGGAATGCCTCTGGGGGAGACCCAGTACTTC	CASIPGGMPLGETQYF
13	TRBV5-8	NA	TRBJ1-1	NA	TGTGCCAGCAGCTTGTCCGTGAACACTGAAGCTTTCTTT	CASSLSVNTEAFF
15	TRBV11-2	NA	TRBJ2-1	NA	TGTGCCAGCAGCTTAGCGGGAGTACTGGTCGGTGAGCAGTTCTTC	CASSLAGVLVGEQFF
15	TRBV14	NA	TRBJ2-7	TRBD2	TGTGCCAGCAGCCAAGATCTAGCGGGAGTGAGAGAGCAGTACTTC	CASSQDLAGVREQYF